This T cell receptor (beta chain) stems from a study of blood T cell repertoires in COVID-19. Turning to the study itself: The study drew acute and convalescent COVID-19 samples from the United States, Italy and Spain. T cells, B-cell-depleted T cells, or PBMCs provided the cDNA or gDNA that served as material.

Germline loops: CDR1 MNHNS, CDR2 SASEGT. The CDR3 consists of 17 residues. V lost 4 bases to trimming and J lost 4 bases; unmatched junction nucleotides: 10. Original analysis: Estimation of nucleated cell counts relied on the amplification of reference gene primers. Sequenced by immunoSEQ multiplex PCR; TCRdb stores in-frame clones only, minus some. The V and J calls and clone size were taken over from that table, and D and trimming were inferred from the DNA. In the table there are about 28,000 clones, approximately 90% of which are singletons. This sequence originates from a human donor in a cohort sampled during active COVID-19. Sequencing used peripheral blood. The gene calls are TRBV6-1 and TRBJ2-2, with TRBD2 matching 9 bases. This CDR3 reads CASSGALTSGTTGELFF. In nucleotides, the CDR3 is TGTGCCAGCAGTGGCGCTTTGACTAGCGGTACCACCGGGGAGCTGTTTTTT.